Listed here are 32 T cell receptor beta chains from one sample, sequenced in a study of blood T cell repertoires in COVID-19. Clones were read by immunoSEQ multiplex PCR, and TCRdb kept only the in-frame ones, dropping some. The sample contains around 200,000 clones, under 85% of which appear only once. Material for sequencing was peripheral blood. The receptors come from a woman older than 75 with acute or convalescent COVID-19.

This chain joins TRBV2 and TRBJ1-1; 7 nucleotides line up with TRBD1. The CDR3 runs 14 residues. The V segment lost 8 bases and the J segment 1 base; nucleotides outside the gene matches: 7. Germline assignment: CDR1 SNHLY and CDR2 FYNNEI. CDR3 loop: CASLRDRANTEAFF. The CDR3 DNA is TGTGCCAGCCTAAGGGACAGAGCGAACACTGAAGCTTTCTTT.

This clone was recorded only once. The rearrangement uses TRBV12-3 or TRBV12-4 and TRBJ1-2, with TRBD1 identical over 8 bases. The CDR3 totals 12 residues. With 5 bases clipped from V and 8 bases from J, the junction kept 4 bases outside the gene matches. The CDR3 sequence is CASSLDRGGYTF. CDR3 in DNA: TGTGCCAGCAGTCTCGACAGGGGAGGCTACACCTTC.

The V gene is TRBV2, the J gene TRBJ2-5; D is unresolved. Trimming took off 2 bases at V and 5 bases at J, with 12 bases between the two ends. The CDR3 loop spans 14 amino acids. Germline CDR1 is SNHLY and CDR2 is FYNNEI. The CDR3 nucleotides are TGTGCCAGCAGTGAATTCGCCGGTTCCGAGACCCAGTACTTC. The encoded protein is CASSEFAGSETQYF.

The chain combines TRBV5-4 with TRBJ1-2; 12 nucleotides line up with TRBD1. Trimming removed 4 bases from V and 6 bases from J; junction bases left unmatched: 13. The CDR3 loop spans 17 amino acids. Germline loops: CDR1 SGHNT, CDR2 YYREEE (reference sequence). This CDR3 is CASSPGTGGAREDGYTF. The CDR3 DNA is TGTGCCAGCAGCCCTGGGACAGGGGGCGCGAGGGAGGATGGCTACACCTTC.

This chain connects TRBV3-1 (or the pseudogene TRBV3-2) to TRBJ1-4; D gene unclear. Germline CDR1 and CDR2: LGHDT and YNNKEL (reference sequence). This CDR3 comprises 15 residues. Trimming took 1 base from V and 4 from J, leaving 10 bases between them. CDR3 nucleotides: TGTGCCAGCAGCCAAGTTACAGACCGTAATGAAAAACTGTTTTTT. Encoded protein: CASSQVTDRNEKLFF.

The V and J genes are TRBV6-5 and TRBJ2-2; 7 bases match TRBD2. The V gene's germline CDR1 is MNHEY and CDR2 SVGAGI. V lost 7 bases, J lost 7 bases, and 9 bases stayed unmatched. The CDR3 has 14 residues. Here the CDR3 reads CASTRDPGGGELFF. CDR3 nucleotides: TGTGCCAGCACCCGGGACCCGGGAGGCGGGGAGCTGTTTTTT.

J is TRBJ2-3 and V is TRBV11-2; TRBD2 matches at 15 bases. Germline values: CDR1 SGHAT, CDR2 FQNNGV. CDR3 length equals 20 residues. After removal of 0 bases from V and 2 bases from J, the junction contained 9 bases not matched to a gene. The CDR3 spells CASSLESIGTSGGYTDTQYF. CDR3 nucleotides: TGTGCCAGCAGCTTAGAATCGATAGGGACTAGCGGGGGGTACACAGATACGCAGTATTTT.

The chain combines TRBV18 with TRBJ2-1; 7 bases fit TRBD1. Germline V gives CDR1 KGHSH, CDR2 LQKENI. CDR3 length: 15 amino acids. Losses at the gene ends were 3 bases for V and 1 base for J; bases not matched to a gene: 3. The CDR3 region has the DNA TGTGCCAGCTCACCCTCAGGGGGTTCCTACAATGAGCAGTTCTTC. It encodes CASSPSGGSYNEQFF.

The chain employs TRBV4-3 and TRBJ2-1; 12 bases map to TRBD2. The CDR3 covers 18 residues. Looked up from germline, CDR1 is LGHNA and CDR2 is YSLEER. J gave up 10 bases and V 2 bases, and 15 bases lay outside the gene matches. This CDR3 is CASSQRGASGGAGDEQFF. Written as DNA, the CDR3 is TGCGCCAGCAGCCAACGGGGAGCTAGCGGGGGGGCCGGAGACGAGCAGTTCTTC.

The rearrangement links TRBV18 to TRBJ1-1; 8 nucleotides agree with TRBD1. Germline CDR1 reads KGHSH; CDR2 reads LQKENI. V shed 3 bases and J 4 bases; nucleotides not matched to a gene: 10. The CDR3 is 16 amino acids. CDR3 amino acids: CASSPEGTGQGTEAFF. The CDR3 region has the DNA TGTGCCAGCTCACCTGAGGGGACAGGTCAAGGCACTGAAGCTTTCTTT.

The J gene is TRBJ1-1, the V gene TRBV9; D uncertain. The CDR3 sequence is 14 residues long. The V gene lost 0 bases and the J gene lost 3 bases, with 9 bases spanning the gap. From germline, CDR1 is SGDLS and CDR2 YYNGEE. CDR3 DNA sequence: TGTGCCAGCAGCGTAGTCGGCGAGGACACTGAAGCTTTCTTT. This codes for CASSVVGEDTEAFF.

The chain combines TRBV19 with TRBJ1-4, with D unresolved. The CDR3 spans 18 residues. Deletions cut 7 bases from V and 3 bases from J, with 24 bases between. Germline V gene sequence: CDR1 LNHDA, CDR2 SQIVND (reference sequence). CDR3 nucleotides: TGTGCCAGTACCGCCGGTGTGTGGAGGCGTAGGTCTAATGAAAAACTGTTTTTT. Its translation: CASTAGVWRRRSNEKLFF. The entire variable domain, with the rest obtained from reference TRBV19 and TRBJ1-4, is as follows: DGGITQSPKYLFRKEGQNVTLSCEQNLNHDAMYWYRQDPGQGLRLIYYSQIVNDFQKGDIAEGYSVSREKKESFPLTVTSAQKNPTAFYLCASTAGVWRRRSNEKLFFGSGTQLSVL.

V gene TRBV10-1 combines with J gene TRBJ2-7; TRBD1 agrees at 12 bases. After removal of 5 bases from V and 5 bases from J, the junction contained 4 bases not matched to a gene. CDR1 WNHNN and CDR2 SYGVQD come from the germline V gene (reference sequence). CDR3 size: 14 residues. The CDR3, as DNA: TGCGCCAGCAGTTCCGGGACAGGGGGCCACGAGCAGTACTTC. Protein sequence: CASSSGTGGHEQYF.

The genes are TRBV27 and TRBJ2-5, with TRBD1 matching 7 bases. V was pared by 5 bases and J by 5 bases, with 8 bases of the junction left unmatched. The CDR3 covers 14 residues. Germline V lookup: CDR1 MNHEY, CDR2 SMNVEV (reference sequence). Here the CDR3 reads CASSPRQGGETQYF. In DNA form, the CDR3 reads TGTGCCAGCAGTCCCCGACAGGGCGGGGAGACCCAGTACTTC.

The V gene is TRBV7-2, the J gene TRBJ2-1; TRBD2 matches 11 bases. The CDR3 extends over 15 amino acids. Germline loops: CDR1 SGHTA, CDR2 FQGNSA. Germline trimming cut 4 bases from V and 4 bases from J; bases unmatched to any gene: 3. CDR3 amino acids: CASSSTSGTYNEQFF. For the CDR3, the DNA is TGTGCCAGCAGCTCGACTAGCGGGACATACAATGAGCAGTTCTTC.

The rearrangement links TRBV19 to TRBJ1-2; 8 nucleotides line up with TRBD1. The junction had 6 bases not matched to a gene; V was cut back by 6 bases and J by 6 bases. The germline V gene encodes CDR1 LNHDA and CDR2 SQIVND (reference sequence). The CDR3 has 13 amino acids. The CDR3 region has the DNA TGTGCCAGTAGAGAACCAGGGGGCCATGGCTACACCTTC. This sequence encodes CASREPGGHGYTF.

The chain carries TRBV6-1 and TRBJ1-2; TRBD1 agrees at 11 bases. Per germline, CDR1 MNHNS and CDR2 SASEGT. V shed 10 bases, J shed 4 bases, and the junction held 11 bases outside the gene matches. The CDR3 is 15 residues long. The chain's CDR3 is CATKDRGQRGYGYTF. In nucleotides, the CDR3 is TGTGCCACAAAGGACAGGGGGCAAAGGGGCTATGGCTACACCTTC.

This chain connects TRBV9 to TRBJ1-3; D ambiguous. Per the germline V gene, CDR1 is SGDLS and CDR2 is YYNGEE. This CDR3 is 15 amino acids long. V lost 3 bases to trimming and J lost 0 bases, with 10 bases between them. The CDR3 here is CASSESAVSGNTIYF. CDR3 DNA: TGTGCCAGCAGCGAAAGCGCCGTCTCTGGAAACACCATATATTTT.

The J gene is TRBJ2-2, the V gene TRBV2; 7 bases align to TRBD2. This CDR3 contains 15 residues. With V trimmed by 5 bases and J by 1 base, 4 bases remained unmatched. Germline V gene lookup returns CDR1 SNHLY and CDR2 FYNNEI. CDR3 DNA: TGTGCCAGCAGTACCGGACTAGGGAACACCGGGGAGCTGTTTTTT. Translating gives CASSTGLGNTGELFF. The full variable domain, rest sourced from reference TRBV2 and TRBJ2-2, is EPEVTQTPSHQVTQMGQEVILRCVPISNHLYFYWYRQILGQKVEFLVSFYNNEISEKSEIFDDQFSVERPDGSNFTLKIRSTKLEDSAMYFCASSTGLGNTGELFFGEGSRLTVL.

This chain connects TRBV19 to TRBJ1-4; TRBD1 is a possible D gene (6 bases). The V gene lost 5 bases and the J gene lost 10 bases, with 20 bases spanning the gap. CDR3 length: 15 residues. CDR1 is LNHDA, CDR2 SQIVND, per germline (reference sequence). The CDR3 reads CASSLPGTRSVKLFF. In nucleotides, the CDR3 is TGTGCCAGTAGTCTCCCCGGGACAAGATCGGTAAAACTGTTTTTT.

The rearrangement uses TRBV7-2 and TRBJ1-3; TRBD1 matches at 10 bases. The CDR3 sequence is 15 residues long. Per germline, CDR1 SGHTA and CDR2 FQGNSA. The trim removed 4 bases at V and 2 bases at J, leaving 2 bases unmatched. The CDR3 nucleotides are TGTGCCAGCAGCTGGGACAGGGGACCTGGAAACACCATATATTTT. Encoded protein: CASSWDRGPGNTIYF.

The chain is built from TRBV18 and TRBJ2-1, with D perhaps matching TRBD2 (5 bases). Germline lookup yields CDR1 KGHSH and CDR2 LQKENI. The V end was cut by 8 bases, the J end by 0 bases, with 11 bases between. The CDR3 runs 14 residues. CDR3 in amino acids: CASGAAASYNEQFF. Written as DNA, the CDR3 is TGTGCCAGCGGAGCGGCAGCCTCCTACAATGAGCAGTTCTTC. The full variable domain, rest sourced from reference TRBV18 and TRBJ2-1, is NAGVMQNPRHLVRRRGQEARLRCSPMKGHSHVYWYRQLPEEGLKFMVYLQKENIIDESGMPKERFSAEFPKEGPSILRIQQVVRGDSAAYFCASGAAASYNEQFFGPGTRLTVL.

The rearrangement links TRBV9 to TRBJ1-1; 9 bases map to TRBD1. The CDR3 runs to 16 residues. Germline CDR1 SGDLS, CDR2 YYNGEE. Trimming cost V 0 bases and J 1 base; bases outside gene matches: 4. Here the CDR3 DNA reads TGTGCCAGCAGCGTAGCAGACAGGGGGTGGAACACTGAAGCTTTCTTT. Its translation: CASSVADRGWNTEAFF.

The chain links TRBV5-1 to TRBJ1-1; TRBD1 is a possible D gene (5 bases). Germline loops: CDR1 SGHRS, CDR2 YFSETQ. The V end was cut by 1 base, the J end by 1 base, with 11 bases between. The CDR3 covers 15 residues. For the CDR3, the DNA is TGCGCCAGCAGCTTGCCGGCGGGGGGGAACACTGAAGCTTTCTTT. It codes for CASSLPAGGNTEAFF. Based on the CDR3 plus reference TRBV5-1 and TRBJ1-1, the full variable domain is KAGVTQTPRYLIKTRGQQVTLSCSPISGHRSVSWYQQTPGQGLQFLFEYFSETQRNKGNFPGRFSGRQFSNSRSEMNVSTLELGDSALYLCASSLPAGGNTEAFFGQGTRLTVV.

The count of this clone is one. This rearrangement joins TRBV3-1 (or the pseudogene TRBV3-2) to TRBJ1-2; D perhaps matches TRBD1 (5 bases). Germline V gives CDR1 LGHDT, CDR2 YNNKEL (reference sequence). V was pared by 1 base and J by 0 bases, with 18 bases between. The CDR3 runs 18 residues. In nucleotides, the CDR3 is TGTGCCAGCAGCCAAGTGGCCCCCTCGACAGCCGCTAACTATGGCTACACCTTC. Its translation: CASSQVAPSTAANYGYTF.

For this clone: This CDR3 is also generated by other DNA sequences in the sample. The chain has TRBV3-1 (or the pseudogene TRBV3-2) and TRBJ1-1; unclear D gene. Deletions cut 3 bases from V and 5 bases from J, with 10 bases between. Germline loops: CDR1 LGHDT, CDR2 YNNKEL (reference sequence). The CDR3 spans 13 residues. The CDR3 region is CASSQGAWTEAFF. The DNA for the CDR3 is TGTGCCAGCAGCCAGGGCGCTTGGACTGAAGCTTTCTTT.

This clone showed up just once. The rearrangement joins TRBV14 to TRBJ1-3, with D uncertain. The CDR3 runs to 16 residues. V lost 0 bases and J lost 5, with 14 bases in between. Germline loops: CDR1 SGHDN, CDR2 FVKESK. In DNA form, the CDR3 reads TGTGCCAGCAGCCAAGATGGGTCGGCCAGGAGAAACACCATATATTTT. Translating it yields CASSQDGSARRNTIYF.

This clone turned up a few times. J is TRBJ2-7 and V is TRBV6-5, with 14 bases that match TRBD2. Per the germline V gene, CDR1 is MNHEY and CDR2 is SVGAGI. The J segment lost 7 bases and the V segment lost 5 bases, leaving 7 bases of the junction unmatched. The CDR3 consists of 15 residues. The chain's CDR3 is CASSPRLAGGREQYF. DNA of the CDR3: TGTGCCAGCAGTCCCCGACTAGCGGGAGGGAGGGAGCAGTACTTC.

This chain joins TRBV7-2 and TRBJ2-7; TRBD1 agrees at 7 bases. The CDR3 spans 15 residues. Unmatched junction bases numbered 7, after V lost 2 bases and J lost 3 bases. The germline CDR1 and CDR2 sequences are SGHTA and FQGNSA. CDR3 bases: TGTGCCAGCAGCTTAACCGGACAGGAGAGCTACGAGCAGTACTTC. Amino acid sequence: CASSLTGQESYEQYF.

The chain carries TRBV18 and TRBJ2-5; 10 bases align to TRBD1. CDR3 length: 15 amino acids. V trimming: 3 bases; J trimming: 5 bases; junction bases outside the gene matches: 6. The germline CDR1 and CDR2 sequences are KGHSH and LQKENI. CDR3 amino acids: CASSPDRGFLETQYF. The CDR3 region has the DNA TGTGCCAGCTCACCGGACAGGGGGTTTTTGGAGACCCAGTACTTC.

This chain connects TRBV3-1 (or the pseudogene TRBV3-2) to TRBJ2-2; TRBD1 might be the D (6 bases). Trimming removed 4 bases at V and 4 bases at J, with 16 bases between. The CDR3 sequence is 16 residues long. CDR1 is LGHDT, CDR2 YNNKEL, per germline (reference sequence). The CDR3 DNA reads as TGTGCCAGCAGCCGGCTGGGGGCGGGTCTCACCGGGGAGCTGTTTTTT. Its translation is CASSRLGAGLTGELFF.

This clone was detected once. The chain is built from TRBV6-6 and TRBJ2-3; 9 bases are a match to TRBD1. The CDR3 is 15 residues long. CDR1 MNHNY and CDR2 SVGAGI come from the germline V gene (reference sequence). Trimming at V came to 6 bases and at J to 1 base, leaving 5 bases not matched to a gene. The CDR3 DNA sequence: TGTGCCAGCAGCCGCAGGGACAGGGGCACAGATACGCAGTATTTT. It codes for CASSRRDRGTDTQYF.